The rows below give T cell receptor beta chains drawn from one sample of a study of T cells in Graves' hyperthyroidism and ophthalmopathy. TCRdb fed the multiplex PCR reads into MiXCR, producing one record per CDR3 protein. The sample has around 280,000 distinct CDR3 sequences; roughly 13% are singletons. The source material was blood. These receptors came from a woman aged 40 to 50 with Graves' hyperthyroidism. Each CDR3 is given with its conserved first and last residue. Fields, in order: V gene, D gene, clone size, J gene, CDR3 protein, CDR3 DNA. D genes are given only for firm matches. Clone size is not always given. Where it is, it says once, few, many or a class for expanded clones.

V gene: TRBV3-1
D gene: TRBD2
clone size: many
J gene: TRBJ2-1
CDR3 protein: CASRSTSGSSNEQFF
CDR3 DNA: TGTGCCAGCAGGTCGACTAGCGGGAGTTCCAATGAGCAGTTCTTC

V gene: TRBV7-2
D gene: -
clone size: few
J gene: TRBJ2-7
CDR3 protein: CASTTTSSYEQYF
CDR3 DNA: TGTGCCAGCACCACGACCAGTAGCTACGAGCAGTACTTC

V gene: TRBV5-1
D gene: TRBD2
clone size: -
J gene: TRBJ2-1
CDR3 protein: CDSKGLADYNEQFF
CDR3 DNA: TGCGACAGCAAAGGACTAGCGGATTACAATGAGCAGTTCTTC

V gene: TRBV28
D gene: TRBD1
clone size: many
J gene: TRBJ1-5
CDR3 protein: CASFRTGNQPQHF
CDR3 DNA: TGTGCCAGTTTTCGGACAGGGAATCAGCCCCAGCATTTT

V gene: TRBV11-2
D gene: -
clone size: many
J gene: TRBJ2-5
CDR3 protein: CASSLMAGLQETQYF
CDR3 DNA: TGTGCCAGCAGCTTAATGGCAGGACTACAAGAGACCCAGTACTTC

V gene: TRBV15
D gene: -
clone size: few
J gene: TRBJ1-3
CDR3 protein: CATSTKLYLGPGNTIYF
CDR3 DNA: TGTGCCACCAGCACCAAACTTTACCTTGGCCCTGGAAACACCATATATTTT

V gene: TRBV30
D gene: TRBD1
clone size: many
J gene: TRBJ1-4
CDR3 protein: CAWTVDRGNEKLFF
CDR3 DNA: TGTGCCTGGACAGTTGACAGGGGGAATGAAAAACTGTTTTTT

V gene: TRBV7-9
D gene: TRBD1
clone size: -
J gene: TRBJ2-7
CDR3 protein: CASSLTTGTAAEQYF
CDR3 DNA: TGTGCCAGCAGCTTGACCACCGGGACAGCTGCCGAGCAGTACTTC

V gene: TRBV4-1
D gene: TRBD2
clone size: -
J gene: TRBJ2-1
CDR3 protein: CASGRGLAGGNEQFF
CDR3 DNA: TGCGCCAGCGGTCGCGGACTAGCGGGAGGGAATGAGCAGTTCTTC

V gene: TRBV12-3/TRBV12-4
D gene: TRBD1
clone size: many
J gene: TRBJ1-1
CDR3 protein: CASSFTAGTGLGGAFF
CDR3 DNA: TGTGCCAGCAGTTTTACCGCCGGGACAGGGCTGGGTGGAGCTTTCTTT

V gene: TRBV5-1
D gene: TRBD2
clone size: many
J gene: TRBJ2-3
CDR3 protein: CASSFRHGGDTQYF
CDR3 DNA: TGCGCCAGCAGCTTCCGTCACGGGGGGGATACGCAGTATTTT

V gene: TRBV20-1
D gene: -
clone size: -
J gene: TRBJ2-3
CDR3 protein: CSASPSGSTQYF
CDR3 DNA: TGCAGTGCCTCTCCCTCAGGGTCTACGCAGTATTTT

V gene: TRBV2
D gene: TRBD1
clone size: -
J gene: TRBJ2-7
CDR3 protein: CASRQGGSYEQYF
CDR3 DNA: TGTGCCAGCAGACAGGGGGGATCCTACGAGCAGTACTTC

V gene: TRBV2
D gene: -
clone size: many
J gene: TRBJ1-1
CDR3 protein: CASSKNTQTTEAFF
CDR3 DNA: TGTGCCAGCAGTAAGAACACCCAAACCACTGAAGCTTTCTTT

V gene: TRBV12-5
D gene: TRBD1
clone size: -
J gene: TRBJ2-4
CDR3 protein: CASVQGDGAKNIQYF
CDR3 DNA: TGTGCTAGTGTCCAGGGGGATGGGGCCAAAAACATTCAGTACTTC

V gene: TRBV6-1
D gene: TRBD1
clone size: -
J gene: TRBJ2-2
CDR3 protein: CASSEGQGGTGELFF
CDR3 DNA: TGTGCCAGCAGTGAAGGACAGGGGGGCACCGGGGAGCTGTTTTTT

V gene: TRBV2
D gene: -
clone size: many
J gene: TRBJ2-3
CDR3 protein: CAIRSQGGSDTQYF
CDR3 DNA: TGTGCCATAAGGTCCCAGGGAGGATCGGATACGCAGTATTTT

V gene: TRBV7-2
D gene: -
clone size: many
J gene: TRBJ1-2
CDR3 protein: CASSLGSGLNYGYTF
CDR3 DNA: TGTGCCAGCAGCTTAGGCTCAGGGTTAAACTATGGCTACACCTTC

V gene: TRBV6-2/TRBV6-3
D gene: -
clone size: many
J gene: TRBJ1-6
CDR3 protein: CASSYASQSSYNSPLHF
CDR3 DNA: TGTGCCAGCAGTTACGCCAGCCAGAGCTCCTATAATTCACCCCTCCACTTT

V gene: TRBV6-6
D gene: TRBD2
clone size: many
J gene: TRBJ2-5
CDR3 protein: CASSYSDWEGKTQYF
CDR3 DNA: TGTGCCAGCAGTTACTCCGACTGGGAGGGAAAGACCCAGTACTTC

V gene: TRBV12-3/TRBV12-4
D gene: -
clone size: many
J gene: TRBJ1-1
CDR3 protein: CASSSSGRGAFF
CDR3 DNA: TGTGCCAGCAGTTCCTCAGGGCGGGGAGCTTTCTTT